This T cell receptor (beta chain) came from a study of vaccination effects on CD4 cells after COVID-19. Produced via immunoSEQ multiplex PCR; TCRdb's table is partial and in-frame only. The sample shows roughly 27,000 clones, about 73% of them seen only once. As regards this clone: Its target is unknown.

With the ViraFEST assay, the study expanded antigen-specific CD4+ T cells using viral peptide pools, then sequenced them. CD4+ T cells were isolated after 10 days of culture. It was two doses of either the BNT162b2 or mRNA-1273 vaccine that participants received. None of the vaccinated had previously contracted SARS-CoV-2, and their nucleocapsid antibodies tested negative. The CDR3 extends over 15 amino acids. Looked up from germline, CDR1 is MDHEN and CDR2 is SYDVKM. V shed 6 bases, J shed 5 bases, and the junction held 7 bases outside the gene matches. This TCR was sampled from a human donor who received a COVID-19 vaccine. The starting material was CD4+ T cells from PBMCs cultured with HCoV-OC43 spike peptides, obtained after COVID-19 vaccination. Subset given: HCoV-OC43 spike overlapping peptide pool stimulation. V is TRBV28 and J is TRBJ1-4; 9 bases are a match to TRBD1. CDR3 coding DNA: TGTGCCAGCAGCTTGACCGGGACAGGGAATGAAAAACTGTTTTTT. Translating it yields CASSLTGTGNEKLFF.